This TCR beta chain was sequenced during a study of neurological immune-mediated disorders (dated by TCRdb to between 2017 and 2020). Broadly, across the study: Peripheral blood TCR-beta repertoires from HTLV-I-associated myelopathy (HAM/TSP) patients, multiple sclerosis patients and healthy controls were compared by UMI-based sequencing. Longitudinal samples, technical triplicates and paired sorted CD4+ and CD8+ T-cell subsets, alongside PBMC samples, were included among the roughly 98 TCR-beta libraries. The cohort comprised 68 subjects: roughly 15 HAM/TSP patients, some 34 multiple sclerosis patients and 20 healthy controls. Study-wide findings and limitations: TCR clonal expansion was highest in HAM/TSP patients and lowest in MS patients, with MS patients falling below even healthy controls. No identical CDR3 amino acid sequences were shared among expanded clones across subjects, suggesting private TCR-beta repertoires in all groups.

This clonotype occurred many times. It lacks a known antigen. Base-call qualities are not available, and no considerably larger clone is one nucleotide away. cDNA was synthesized by template-switch 5'RACE using a primer carrying a 10-nucleotide random unique molecular identifier by which each TCR transcript was tagged. Every sequencing run yielded over 190 million TCR-beta sequences covering 15-18 subjects. The RNeasy kit was used to extract total RNA. TCR-beta VDJ regions were amplified with primers for the TCR constant region and the 5'RACE anchor, using the KAPA Real-time Library Amplification kit. Sample indexes and Illumina adaptors were added in a first PCR, and a second PCR then increased library yield. After purification with Ampure beads, the TCR product of roughly 650 bp was size-selected on a 2% E-gel SizeSelection system. Library quality was checked on a Bioanalyzer, concentration was measured with Qubit, and libraries were quantified with the Kapa Library Quantification kit before pooling. Paired-end 2 x 150 bp sequencing of the libraries was performed on an Illumina HiSeq 2500. To increase sequence diversity, roughly 25-31% phiX was spiked into each library pool. The source study handled its data this way. Quality-filtered reads were processed with the UMI-based MiGEC pipeline, and over 75% of raw TCR sequences were removed by the MiGEC pipeline during error correction. IMGT germline references were used for alignment of VDJ genes, and clonotypes were defined by a unique CDR3 amino acid sequence together with V-J genes. Clonal expansion, Shannon diversity and CDR3 relatedness (CalcPairwiseDistances, ClusterSamples) were evaluated with VDJtools, and phylogenetic trees were built with CLCbio workbench. Clones with at least 8 unique UMIs were defined as expanded, with this threshold being based on coefficient-of-variation modelling across technical triplicates. TCRdb handled the public reads itself, with Q25 trimming in fastp and clone calling in MiXCR, and kept productive beta chains. Rows merge per CDR3 protein into single entries with the most common DNA and genes. TCRdb's processing, not the authors' own work, is the source of the V and J calls. Here the sample has 45,000 to 55,000 distinct CDR3 sequences; around 10% occur a single time. The ten largest account for 21% of the sample.

Libraries from unsorted PBMCs were made from 2 million PBMCs kept in RNAlater at -80 degrees C until RNA extraction. Peripheral blood was subjected to Ficoll-Hypaque density gradient centrifugation to isolate PBMCs, which were then cryopreserved in liquid nitrogen. Measured from the cysteine to the phenylalanine, the CDR3 is 16 residues long. Only CDR3 DNA is held: 48 bases, read in frame from base 1. Sequences SGHVS (CDR1) and FQNEAQ (CDR2) are obtained from the germline V gene. V is reduced by 4 bases and J by 4 bases, leaving a spacing of 17 bases between them. This chain joins TRBV7-8 to TRBJ2-1; a weak D assignment points to TRBD2 (6 bases agree). The TCR was taken from a woman in her thirties or forties with HTLV-1-associated myelopathy (HAM/TSP). Specimen: PBMCs. Here the CDR3 is given as CASSSTRTGTYNEQFF. The base sequence is TGTGCCAGCAGCTCGACGAGGACCGGGACTTACAATGAGCAGTTCTTC.